The following is a T cell receptor beta chain sequence with its context. Method: immunoSEQ multiplex PCR; TCRdb's copy keeps in-frame clones and lacks some. The sample has about 310,000 clones; 80% to 90% are singletons. Germline-derived CDR1 and CDR2 are SGHKS and YYEKEE (reference sequence). This CDR3 contains 12 residues. V gave up 4 bases and J gave up 6 bases, with 11 bases separating them. This entry comes from a study of blood T cell repertoires in COVID-19. This TCR came from a young woman who had recovered from COVID-19. Sequencing was carried out using PBMCs or T cells enriched from blood (not recorded which). J is TRBJ2-7 and V is TRBV5-5; tentative D call: TRBD1 (5 bases). The CDR3 DNA is TGTGCCAGCAGCCTAAATCAGGGCGAGCAGTACTTC. Translation gives CASSLNQGEQYF.